This T cell receptor (beta chain) was recovered during a study of human T cells and chemical hapten exposure. Note on this clonotype: Antigen: not known.

Sample time point: healthy volunteer bleed at 2 weeks. Extraction of total RNA was performed on unfractionated whole blood. Single cDNA molecules in the library carried unique molecular identifiers attached during preparation. Methods used by the authors: A per-sample median of 95,638 TCRs was observed, with counts ranging from roughly 23,224 to 750,000. TCRdb called the RACE reads again in MiXCR, with one record for every CDR3 protein. Clone size and V and J calls follow TCRdb, not the original study. The data show over 100,000 distinct CDR3 sequences, with approximately 10% seen just once and 1.5% to 2% held by the top ten. Germline lookup yields CDR1 MNHEY and CDR2 SMNVEV (reference sequence). The CDR3 is made up of 17 amino acids. V gave up 4 bases and J gave up 8 bases; unmatched junction bases: 8. General study findings and limits: Sensitizing to DPC left TCRs with a frequency above 1 in 1000 unaltered.

This sequence joins TRBV27 and TRBJ2-1; 16 bases agree with TRBD2. What was sequenced was whole blood. The source is a male donor in good health. Some clones in this sample may be carry-over from other donors' samples. The CDR3 spells CASSYSGTSGRVYEQFF. CDR3 nucleotide sequence: TGTGCCAGCAGTTACTCCGGGACTAGCGGGAGGGTGTATGAGCAGTTCTTC.